This entry lists 32 T cell receptor beta chains sequenced from one sample in a study of graft-versus-host responses after intestinal transplantation. Graft material was processed, releasing intraepithelial and lamina propria lymphocytes. Measured with immunoSEQ multiplex PCR; TCRdb has only the in-frame clones, and not every one. The sample gives nearly 4,500 clones, around 75% of which show up once; over 12% is in the top ten. The material was ileum tissue, obtained roughly 350 days after intestinal transplantation. The receptors here all came from a human patient who received an intestinal transplant, so some T cells may come from the graft donor.

This clone was counted a few times. The gene calls are TRBV29-1 and TRBJ2-7, with D possibly being TRBD2 (5 bases). The germline V and J ends were trimmed by 7 bases and 2 bases, with 18 bases remaining between them. Germline V CDR1 and CDR2: SQVTM, ANQGSEA. This CDR3 is 14 amino acids long. CDR3 sequence reads: CSAMHSALTYEQYF. The CDR3 coding sequence is TGCAGCGCGATGCATAGCGCGTTAACCTACGAGCAGTACTTC.

The chain carries TRBV6-5 and TRBJ1-2; TRBD1 matches 9 bases. The J segment lost 8 bases and the V segment lost 3 bases, leaving 10 bases of the junction unmatched. CDR1 is MNHEY, CDR2 SVGAGI, per germline. This CDR3 is 15 amino acids long. The CDR3 loop is CASSYLPGTGLGYTF. For the CDR3, the DNA is TGTGCCAGCAGTTATTTACCCGGGACAGGGCTCGGCTACACCTTC.

The V and J genes are TRBV27 and TRBJ2-7; D is perhaps TRBD2 (8 bases). The CDR3 length is 14 residues. Per the germline V gene, CDR1 is MNHEY and CDR2 is SMNVEV (reference sequence). Trimming took 8 bases from V and 5 from J, leaving 19 bases between them. Here the CDR3 reads CASSSGRGHNEQYF. CDR3 bases: TGTGCCAGCTCGTCCGGGAGGGGGCATAACGAGCAGTACTTC.

In its sample, this clone was seen once. V gene TRBV5-1 combines with J gene TRBJ2-1; the match to TRBD2 covers 12 bases. J was trimmed by 8 bases and V by 0 bases; bases with no gene match: 6. Germline lookup yields CDR1 SGHRS and CDR2 YFSETQ. CDR3 length equals 16 residues. CDR3 protein: CASSLASGGARDEQFF. In nucleotides, the CDR3 is TGCGCCAGCAGCTTGGCTAGCGGGGGGGCCAGGGATGAGCAGTTCTTC.

The V call is TRBV10-3, the J call TRBJ2-3; 8 bases agree with TRBD2. The germline V gene encodes CDR1 ENHRY and CDR2 SYGVKD. This CDR3 spans 15 amino acids. Trimming cost V 5 bases and J 1 base; bases outside gene matches: 5. The CDR3 region has the DNA TGTGCCATCAGTCGGGGGGGCCCAGGCACAGATACGCAGTATTTT. Translated, it gives CAISRGGPGTDTQYF.

The chain recombines TRBV27 with TRBJ2-5; 12 positions match TRBD2. Germline assignment: CDR1 MNHEY and CDR2 SMNVEV (reference sequence). Trimming removed 5 bases from V and 2 bases from J; junction bases left unmatched: 21. This CDR3 has 21 residues. CDR3 nucleotide sequence: TGTGCCAGCAGTCCTATATCCCCTGGACTAAGGACTAGCGGGGAACAAGAGACCCAGTACTTC. Amino acid sequence: CASSPISPGLRTSGEQETQYF.

The count of this clone is one. The chain couples TRBV2 to TRBJ2-2, with 8 bases fitting TRBD2. The germline CDR1 and CDR2 sequences are SNHLY and FYNNEI. The CDR3 is 15 residues long. The V segment lost 2 bases and the J segment 6 bases; nucleotides outside the gene matches: 5. The DNA of the CDR3 is TGTGCCAGCAGTGAAAGTAGCGGGAAGGCCGGGGAGCTGTTTTTT. This sequence encodes CASSESSGKAGELFF.

This clone qualifies as medium-sized. This chain uses TRBV2 with TRBJ2-3; 7 bases are a match to TRBD1. CDR1 is SNHLY, CDR2 FYNNEI, per germline. The J segment lost 0 bases and the V segment lost 8 bases, leaving 8 bases of the junction unmatched. The CDR3 is 15 residues long. CDR3 loop: CASARGTASTDTQYF. DNA of the CDR3: TGTGCCAGCGCCCGAGGGACAGCTAGCACAGATACGCAGTATTTT.

This chain links TRBV5-4 with TRBJ1-1; 7 nucleotides match TRBD1. J gave up 3 bases and V 5 bases, and 7 bases lay outside the gene matches. This CDR3 contains 14 residues. Germline V lookup: CDR1 SGHNT, CDR2 YYREEE (reference sequence). CDR3 sequence reads: CASSRGQDYTEAFF. DNA for the CDR3: TGTGCCAGCAGTCGCGGACAGGATTACACTGAAGCTTTCTTT.

This chain connects TRBV7-6 to TRBJ2-5; D might be TRBD2 (6 bases). Germline V gene data show CDR1 as SGHVS and CDR2 as FNYEAQ. V gave up 2 bases and J gave up 5 bases, with 15 bases separating them. This CDR3 region has 15 residues. The CDR3 here is CASSLFFGGRETQYF. CDR3 DNA sequence: TGTGCCAGCAGCTTATTTTTCGGAGGGCGGGAGACCCAGTACTTC.

V gene TRBV5-6 combines with J gene TRBJ2-5; TRBD1 agrees at 7 bases. J was trimmed by 3 bases and V by 0 bases; bases with no gene match: 8. The CDR3 runs 16 residues. Germline CDR1 is SGHDT and CDR2 is YYEEEE. The DNA for the CDR3 is TGTGCCAGCAGCTTGGTCCTAGGGGGCCGGGAAGAGACCCAGTACTTC. Translating it yields CASSLVLGGREETQYF.

V and J are TRBV28 and TRBJ2-7; D is undetermined. Germline V gene data show CDR1 as MDHEN and CDR2 as SYDVKM. The V end lost 6 bases, the J end lost 6 bases, and 9 bases lay between the germline ends. The CDR3 extends over 11 amino acids. CDR3 loop: CASSQIVEQYF. As DNA, the CDR3 is TGTGCCAGCAGCCAAATTGTCGAGCAGTACTTC. The variable domain in full, with the rest retrieved from reference TRBV28 and TRBJ2-7, is DVKVTQSSRYLVKRTGEKVFLECVQDMDHENMFWYRQDPGLGLRLIYFSYDVKMKEKGDIPEGYSVSREKKERFSLILESASTNQTSMYLCASSQIVEQYFGPGTRLTVT.

V usage is TRBV7-9 and J usage is TRBJ2-7, with D perhaps TRBD1 (5 bases). Germline V gene sequence: CDR1 SEHNR, CDR2 FQNEAQ (reference sequence). V lost 3 bases to trimming and J lost 4 bases, with 13 bases between them. The CDR3 consists of 14 residues. CDR3 loop: CASSLGSRGYEQYF. The CDR3 DNA reads TGTGCCAGCAGCTTGGGTTCTAGGGGTTACGAGCAGTACTTC.

This clone was detected a few times. The CDR3 nucleotides are TGTGCCAGCAGCACCGGGACTAGCGACGAGCAGTACTTC. Its translation: CASSTGTSDEQYF. V and J are TRBV6-6 and TRBJ2-7; 10 positions agree with TRBD2. Germline V gene lookup returns CDR1 MNHNY and CDR2 SVGAGI (reference sequence). The CDR3 sequence is 13 residues long. Trimming took 6 bases from V and 5 from J; bases not matched to a gene: 4.

The chain uses TRBV29-1 and TRBJ2-7; 8 bases line up with TRBD1. This CDR3 comprises 13 residues. Germline V gene data show CDR1 as SQVTM and CDR2 as ANQGSEA. V shed 4 bases, J shed 2 bases, and the junction held 4 bases outside the gene matches. The CDR3 protein is CSVVVTGAYEQYF. CDR3 in DNA: TGCAGCGTTGTGGTGACAGGGGCCTACGAGCAGTACTTC.

The chain recombines TRBV7-9 with TRBJ2-2, with 7 bases lining up with TRBD2. The length of the CDR3 is 16 residues. V lost 2 bases, J lost 6 bases, and 9 bases stayed unmatched. Per germline, CDR1 SEHNR and CDR2 FQNEAQ (reference sequence). The CDR3 here is CASSLSGLVSSGELFF. Here the CDR3 DNA reads TGTGCCAGCAGCTTATCTGGACTAGTATCCTCCGGGGAGCTGTTTTTT.

The rearrangement joins TRBV15 to TRBJ1-2, with a tentative D call TRBD1 (6 bases). The germline V gene encodes CDR1 LNHNV and CDR2 YYDKDF (reference sequence). The CDR3 contains 16 residues. V was shortened by 0 bases and J by 4 bases, with 15 bases between the two germline ends. CDR3 amino acids: CATSRDLRGTGYGYTF. Written as DNA, the CDR3 is TGTGCCACCAGCAGAGATCTCAGGGGAACTGGCTATGGCTACACCTTC. The variable domain in full, with the rest retrieved from reference TRBV15 and TRBJ1-2, is DAMVIQNPRYQVTQFGKPVTLSCSQTLNHNVMYWYQQKSSQAPKLLFHYYDKDFNNEADTPDNFQSRRPNTSFCFLDIRSPGLGDTAMYLCATSRDLRGTGYGYTFGSGTRLTVV.

This chain connects TRBV9 to TRBJ2-1, with 9 bases fitting TRBD2. The CDR3 has 17 amino acids. CDR1 SGDLS and CDR2 YYNGEE come from the germline V gene. V gave up 4 bases and J gave up 2 bases; unmatched junction bases: 10. CDR3 in DNA: TGTGCCAGCAGCCCTTCCGGAGCGGGGGGACCCTACAATGAGCAGTTCTTC. This codes for CASSPSGAGGPYNEQFF.

The chain uses TRBV30 and TRBJ1-6, with 9 bases identical to TRBD1. There are 16 residues in the CDR3. Germline V gene data show CDR1 as GTSNPN and CDR2 as SVGIG (reference sequence). V lost 4 bases to trimming and J lost 5 bases; unmatched junction nucleotides: 9. The CDR3 DNA reads TGTGCCTGGAAATCCGGGACAGGGTGGGATAATTCACCCCTCCACTTT. Translating it yields CAWKSGTGWDNSPLHF.

This clone has more than one count but fewer than ten. The chain recombines TRBV6-1 with TRBJ1-1; 7 nucleotides line up with TRBD1. Germline values: CDR1 MNHNS, CDR2 SASEGT. This CDR3 has 14 residues. Losses at the gene ends were 5 bases for V and 6 bases for J; bases not matched to a gene: 9. The CDR3 sequence is CASSRYRGRAEAFF. Written as DNA, the CDR3 is TGTGCCAGCAGTCGGTACAGGGGACGGGCTGAAGCTTTCTTT.

V and J are TRBV5-8 and TRBJ1-4; 7 positions agree with TRBD1. The CDR3 has 13 amino acids. CDR1 is SGHTS, CDR2 YDEGEE, per germline. Trimming at V came to 2 bases and at J to 10 bases, leaving 5 bases not matched to a gene. For the CDR3, the DNA is TGTGCCAGCAGCTTAAGGGGGCGCGGAAAACTGTTTTTT. Protein product: CASSLRGRGKLFF.

The genes are TRBV19 and TRBJ2-7, with 8 bases matching TRBD1. Trimming took 2 bases from V and 2 from J; bases not matched to a gene: 2. CDR1 is LNHDA, CDR2 SQIVND, per germline (reference sequence). The CDR3 sequence is 14 residues long. CDR3 sequence (DNA): TGTGCCAGTAGTATAAGGACAGGGACCTACGAGCAGTACTTC. Translating it yields CASSIRTGTYEQYF.

The J gene is TRBJ1-5, the V gene TRBV6-1; 9 nucleotides agree with TRBD1. Per the germline V gene, CDR1 is MNHNS and CDR2 is SASEGT. This CDR3 comprises 14 residues. V lost 8 bases to trimming and J lost 5 bases; unmatched junction nucleotides: 7. The CDR3 sequence is CASGWTGVDQPQHF. CDR3 in DNA: TGTGCCAGCGGCTGGACAGGGGTCGATCAGCCCCAGCATTTT.

This clone has just a few counts. The rearrangement uses TRBV28 and TRBJ2-7, with 9 nucleotides matching TRBD2. Germline V gene sequence: CDR1 MDHEN, CDR2 SYDVKM. V trimming: 1 base; J trimming: 3 bases; junction bases outside the gene matches: 4. CDR3 length equals 15 residues. The DNA of the CDR3 is TGTGCCAGCAGTTTATCGACTAGCGGCTTCTACGAGCAGTACTTC. This codes for CASSLSTSGFYEQYF.

In its sample, this clone was seen a few times. The rearrangement joins TRBV7-2 to TRBJ2-2; possibly TRBD2 for D (6 bases). Germline V gene data show CDR1 as SGHTA and CDR2 as FQGNSA. This CDR3 is 16 amino acids long. V was pared by 1 base and J by 0 bases, with 9 bases between. The CDR3 here is CASSLVGGTNTGELFF. The CDR3 nucleotides are TGTGCCAGCAGCTTAGTAGGCGGGACGAACACCGGGGAGCTGTTTTTT.

The chain employs TRBV2 and TRBJ2-5; D perhaps matches TRBD2 (7 bases). V was trimmed by 6 bases and J by 5 bases, leaving 16 bases between them. Germline V CDR1 and CDR2: SNHLY, FYNNEI. There are 14 residues in the CDR3. The CDR3 nucleotides are TGTGCCAGCAGCCCTTTAGGGGGGGACGAGACCCAGTACTTC. Its translation: CASSPLGGDETQYF.

The rearrangement uses TRBV18 and TRBJ1-2; D is unresolved. The CDR3 runs 18 residues. The germline gives CDR1 KGHSH, CDR2 LQKENI. Trimming pared 6 bases from V and 4 bases from J, leaving 27 bases between. The CDR3 DNA follows: TGTGCCAGCTCCCTCAACCGCCTGCGGTTTCCTCCGTCCTATGGCTACACCTTC. It specifies CASSLNRLRFPPSYGYTF.

V and J are TRBV6-1 and TRBJ2-5; TRBD1 matches 8 bases. Losses at the gene ends were 4 bases for V and 5 bases for J; bases not matched to a gene: 12. Germline loops: CDR1 MNHNS, CDR2 SASEGT. There are 16 residues in the CDR3. The CDR3 nucleotides read TGTGCCAGCAGTGGCCCGGGCCAGGGGGCCAGGGAGACCCAGTACTTC. This encodes CASSGPGQGARETQYF.

The chain is built from TRBV10-3 and TRBJ2-3; 9 bases are shared with TRBD2. With V trimmed by 0 bases and J by 2 bases, 9 bases remained unmatched. Germline CDR1 ENHRY, CDR2 SYGVKD. The CDR3 length is 18 residues. This CDR3 is CAISESLSLAGYTDTQYF. CDR3 nucleotides: TGTGCCATCAGTGAGTCATTATCCCTAGCGGGGTACACAGATACGCAGTATTTT.

The V and J genes are TRBV15 and TRBJ2-2; 9 bases fit TRBD1. CDR1 LNHNV and CDR2 YYDKDF come from the germline V gene (reference sequence). V lost 0 bases to trimming and J lost 6 bases; unmatched junction nucleotides: 5. The length of the CDR3 is 16 residues. The CDR3 sequence: CATSRDRGQGSGELFF. CDR3 in DNA: TGTGCCACCAGCAGAGATAGGGGACAGGGATCCGGGGAGCTGTTTTTT.

The rearrangement joins TRBV5-4 to TRBJ2-3; 14 nucleotides match TRBD2. V lost 7 bases to trimming and J lost 3 bases; unmatched junction nucleotides: 4. This CDR3 contains 15 residues. The V gene's germline CDR1 is SGHNT and CDR2 YYREEE (reference sequence). The CDR3 loop is CASGGLAGATDTQYF. The CDR3 DNA reads as TGTGCCAGCGGGGGACTAGCGGGAGCAACAGATACGCAGTATTTT.

This clone came up once. V gene TRBV2 combines with J gene TRBJ2-3; tentatively, D is TRBD2 (5 bases). This CDR3 has 16 amino acids. Germline V lookup: CDR1 SNHLY, CDR2 FYNNEI. The ends were cut back, 4 bases at V and 0 bases at J, with 14 bases in the middle. The CDR3 bases are TGTGCCAGCAGTGGAAGCCGGGAAACAAGCACAGATACGCAGTATTTT. Translated: CASSGSRETSTDTQYF. The full variable domain, in which reference TRBV2 and TRBJ2-3 provide the parts outside the CDR3, is EPEVTQTPSHQVTQMGQEVILRCVPISNHLYFYWYRQILGQKVEFLVSFYNNEISEKSEIFDDQFSVERPDGSNFTLKIRSTKLEDSAMYFCASSGSRETSTDTQYFGPGTRLTVL.